This T cell receptor beta chain was captured by sequencing in a study of molecular identifiers for immune sequencing clone quantification. The V and J ends lost 3 bases and 6 bases, in that order; junction bases with no gene match: 8. CDR3 length: 16 residues. Germline V gene sequence: CDR1 LGHNA, CDR2 YNFKEQ. A few counts support this clonotype. The target antigen is unknown. One entry per CDR3 protein, called by TCRdb with MiXCR from the PCR reads. The profile shows about 320,000 distinct CDR3 sequences, about 21% of them singletons. Study-wide results and caveats: Clones exceeding 20 RNA copies carried over 99% of effector molecules but under 1% of naive-cell molecules.

Sequenced: naive CD8+ T cells from blood, with Jurkat cell RNA spiked in. This sample's subset: FACS-sorted CD8+CD4-CCR7+CD45RA+ naive T cells. This clonotype was sampled from a human donor in good health. Some libraries in this study had Jurkat cell RNA spiked in. This chain uses TRBV4-2 with TRBJ2-1, with 10 bases that match TRBD2. This chain's CDR3 is CASSQETSGVVNEQFF. The CDR3 region has the DNA TGTGCCAGCAGCCAGGAAACTAGCGGGGTAGTCAATGAGCAGTTCTTC.